Each of the 31 T cell receptor beta chains below was sequenced from the same sample in a study of beta chain features in type 1 diabetes. Expressed TCRB transcripts were sequenced because the isolated RNA had all been reverse transcribed beforehand. Profiling relied on immunoSEQ multiplex PCR, and the TCRdb table lists in-frame clones only, not all of them. The sample shows about 320,000 clones, 13% to 15% of them seen only once. Sample: central memory CD4+ T cells from blood. The receptors were sampled from a man aged 25-45 years in good health.

This rearrangement joins TRBV5-1 to TRBJ1-2; D might be TRBD1 (6 bases). This CDR3 comprises 14 residues. The V and J ends lost 1 base and 5 bases respectively, with 12 bases between them. The germline V gene encodes CDR1 SGHRS and CDR2 YFSETQ. CDR3 sequence: CASSLSDRQYGYTF. As DNA, the CDR3 is TGCGCCAGCAGCTTGAGTGACAGGCAGTATGGCTACACCTTC.

Concerning this clone itself: A much larger clonotype is one base distant, so this may be a read error. V and J are TRBV13 and TRBJ2-7; D is uncertain. V was pared by 0 bases and J by 1 base, with 4 bases between. CDR3 size: 13 residues. The germline CDR1 and CDR2 sequences are PRHDT and FYEKMQ (reference sequence). Here the CDR3 DNA reads TGTGCCAGCAGCTTAGGAGGGTCCTACGAGCAGTACGTC. This codes for CASSLGGSYEQYV.

The chain uses TRBV28 and TRBJ2-3, with D hard to call. There are 17 residues in the CDR3. Germline CDR1 MDHEN, CDR2 SYDVKM. V lost 6 bases, J lost 0 bases, and 19 bases lay in between. CDR3 region: CASRDEERLTSTDTQYF. CDR3 bases: TGTGCCAGCAGGGACGAAGAGAGACTCACTAGCACAGATACGCAGTATTTT.

This clone was seen more than once but under ten times. The chain employs TRBV4-3 and TRBJ1-3; unclear D gene. Germline CDR1 LGHNA, CDR2 YSLEER. This CDR3 has 17 residues. With 0 bases removed from V and 0 bases from J, the gap between germline ends came to 12 bases. The CDR3 spells CASSQDLRVFSGNTIYF. The CDR3 bases are TGCGCCAGCAGCCAAGATCTTCGCGTATTCTCTGGAAACACCATATATTTT.

The chain carries TRBV7-2 and TRBJ1-3, with TRBD1 matching 8 bases. CDR3 length equals 15 residues. CDR1 is SGHTA, CDR2 FQGNSA, per germline. With V trimmed by 3 bases and J by 4 bases, 5 bases remained unmatched. The CDR3 DNA is TGTGCCAGCAGCTTCCCAGGGGGCCGGGGAAACACCATATATTTT. Amino acid sequence: CASSFPGGRGNTIYF.

The J gene is TRBJ1-5, the V gene TRBV19, with TRBD1 matching 11 bases. The CDR3 has 19 amino acids. The V segment lost 8 bases and the J segment 1 base; nucleotides outside the gene matches: 16. The germline V gene has CDR1 LNHDA and CDR2 SQIVND (reference sequence). In nucleotides, the CDR3 is TGTGCCAGTGACGGCGGGACAGGGGGACACTCCAGGAGCAATCAGCCCCAGCATTTT. The encoded protein is CASDGGTGGHSRSNQPQHF.

The genes are TRBV6-5 and TRBJ1-4, with 9 bases matching TRBD1. Trimming took 2 bases from V and 8 from J; bases not matched to a gene: 0. The CDR3 consists of 13 residues. Germline loops: CDR1 MNHEY, CDR2 SVGAGI. CDR3 coding DNA: TGTGCCAGCAGTTACACAGGGGGCGAAAAACTGTTTTTT. Translation: CASSYTGGEKLFF.

The chain employs TRBV29-1 and TRBJ1-2; 10 positions agree with TRBD1. Germline V CDR1 and CDR2: SQVTM, ANQGSEA. This CDR3 is 12 amino acids long. Trimming took 5 bases from V and 7 from J; bases not matched to a gene: 4. DNA for the CDR3: TGCAGCGTTCCGGGACAGGGGATTGGCTACACCTTC. Translation: CSVPGQGIGYTF. Filled out from reference TRBV29-1 and TRBJ1-2, the complete variable domain reads SAVISQKPSRDICQRGTSLTIQCQVDSQVTMMFWYRQQPGQSLTLIATANQGSEATYESGFVIDKFPISRPNLTFSTLTVSNMSPEDSSIYLCSVPGQGIGYTFGSGTRLTVV.

The genes are TRBV2 and TRBJ1-4; 8 positions agree with TRBD1. There are 13 residues in the CDR3. Germline CDR1 SNHLY, CDR2 FYNNEI. V lost 4 bases and J lost 11; bases outside the gene matches: 6. CDR3: CASSAIRTGKLFF. The CDR3 DNA reads as TGTGCCAGCAGTGCAATAAGGACAGGGAAACTGTTTTTT. The full variable domain, rest sourced from reference TRBV2 and TRBJ1-4, is EPEVTQTPSHQVTQMGQEVILRCVPISNHLYFYWYRQILGQKVEFLVSFYNNEISEKSEIFDDQFSVERPDGSNFTLKIRSTKLEDSAMYFCASSAIRTGKLFFGSGTQLSVL.

Notes on this clone: Other DNA sequences in the same sample also yield this CDR3. This sequence joins TRBV4-3 and TRBJ1-5; no clear D. In germline, CDR1 is LGHNA, CDR2 YSLEER. The length of the CDR3 is 13 residues. The germline V and J ends were trimmed by 3 bases and 4 bases, with 7 bases remaining between them. CDR3 amino acids: CASSQARNQPQHF. In DNA form, the CDR3 reads TGCGCCAGCAGCCAGGCTCGGAATCAGCCCCAGCATTTT.

This chain links TRBV19 with TRBJ1-2; D gene ambiguous. The V end lost 1 base, the J end lost 8 bases, and 14 bases lay between the germline ends. CDR1 and CDR2 from the germline V gene are LNHDA and SQIVND (reference sequence). The CDR3 is 14 amino acids. The CDR3 here is CASSIAGNLGGYTF. CDR3 bases: TGTGCCAGTAGTATAGCCGGGAATCTGGGGGGCTACACCTTC.

J is TRBJ2-5 and V is TRBV2; 11 bases map to TRBD1. The junction had 3 bases not matched to a gene; V was cut back by 8 bases and J by 7 bases. Germline-derived CDR1 and CDR2 are SNHLY and FYNNEI. The CDR3 is made up of 12 amino acids. CDR3 DNA: TGTGCCAGCGCCGGGACAGGGGGGACCCAGTACTTC. This gives the protein CASAGTGGTQYF.

This clone was observed a few times. The genes are TRBV11-2 and TRBJ2-5; possibly TRBD1 for D (5 bases). This CDR3 region has 17 residues. Germline assignment: CDR1 SGHAT and CDR2 FQNNGV. Trimming took 5 bases from V and 0 from J, leaving 19 bases between them. The CDR3 nucleotides are TGTGCCAGCAGCCCGAGAAGATCGACAGCTAACCAAGAGACCCAGTACTTC. This encodes CASSPRRSTANQETQYF. The whole variable domain, filled in from reference TRBV11-2 and TRBJ2-5, reads EAGVAQSPRYKIIEKRQSVAFWCNPISGHATLYWYQQILGQGPKLLIQFQNNGVVDDSQLPKDRFSAERLKGVDSTLKIQPAKLEDSAVYLCASSPRRSTANQETQYFGPGTRLLVL.

This clone turned up a few times. The chain is built from TRBV5-1 and TRBJ2-2, with D perhaps matching TRBD2 (5 bases). CDR3 length: 15 residues. Germline assignment: CDR1 SGHRS and CDR2 YFSETQ. Trimming took off 4 bases at V and 1 base at J, with 11 bases between the two ends. The CDR3 here is CASSPGAVNTGELFF. CDR3 nucleotides: TGCGCCAGCAGCCCTGGAGCGGTGAACACCGGGGAGCTGTTTTTT.

The V call is TRBV5-4, the J call TRBJ2-1, with 10 bases identical to TRBD1. V shed 4 bases, J shed 1 base, and the junction held 5 bases outside the gene matches. The germline V gene encodes CDR1 SGHNT and CDR2 YYREEE (reference sequence). This CDR3 has 16 residues. The DNA for the CDR3 is TGTGCCAGCAGCCCGGGACAGGGGAGGTCCTACAATGAGCAGTTCTTC. As protein: CASSPGQGRSYNEQFF.

This clone was picked up a small number of times. This chain uses TRBV18 with TRBJ2-1; perhaps TRBD1 as D (5 bases). V dropped 0 bases and J dropped 6 bases, with 12 bases sitting between them. Germline lookup yields CDR1 KGHSH and CDR2 LQKENI. The CDR3 totals 15 residues. CDR3 residues: CASSPPSTRGNEQFF. The DNA for the CDR3 is TGTGCCAGCTCACCACCGTCCACAAGGGGCAATGAGCAGTTCTTC.

This clone was observed a few times. The same CDR3 also results from other DNA sequences found in this sample. The chain recombines TRBV6-6 with TRBJ1-1, with a possible D match to TRBD1 (5 bases). Germline V lookup: CDR1 MNHNY, CDR2 SVGAGI (reference sequence). Between the trimmed V and J ends, which lost 6 bases and 1 base, there was a span of 9 bases. The CDR3 is 13 amino acids. The CDR3 nucleotides are TGTGCCAGCAGACGACAGTCGAACACTGAAGCTTTCTTT. Translating gives CASRRQSNTEAFF.

The V gene is TRBV7-9, the J gene TRBJ1-5; 7 bases match TRBD1. After removal of 4 bases from V and 4 bases from J, the junction contained 4 bases not matched to a gene. This CDR3 spans 14 amino acids. CDR1 and CDR2 (germline): SEHNR, FQNEAQ (reference sequence). The CDR3: CASSSDRVNQPQHF. The CDR3 nucleotides read TGTGCCAGCAGCTCAGACAGGGTGAATCAGCCCCAGCATTTT.

This clone was counted a few times. The CDR3 DNA is TGCGCCAGCAGCCAAGAAGGGCGGGGAAGTTACGAGCAGTACTTC. It specifies CASSQEGRGSYEQYF. This chain uses TRBV4-3 with TRBJ2-7; D perhaps matches TRBD2 (6 bases). V was trimmed by 0 bases and J by 4 bases, leaving 13 bases between them. Germline CDR1 LGHNA, CDR2 YSLEER. The CDR3 consists of 15 residues.

This clone has only a few counts. The V gene is TRBV6-6, the J gene TRBJ2-5, with D unresolved. The germline V and J ends were trimmed by 2 bases and 5 bases, with 18 bases remaining between them. The germline V gene has CDR1 MNHNY and CDR2 SVGAGI (reference sequence). This CDR3 region has 16 residues. The CDR3 loop is CASSYPSGPTGETQYF. The CDR3, as DNA: TGTGCCAGCAGTTACCCAAGTGGCCCCACCGGGGAGACCCAGTACTTC.

This clone has just a few counts. This chain connects TRBV29-1 to TRBJ1-1; 8 bases are shared with TRBD1. From germline, CDR1 is SQVTM and CDR2 ANQGSEA. The trim removed 3 bases at V and 2 bases at J, leaving 5 bases unmatched. The CDR3 runs 14 residues. CDR3 amino acids: CSVDPTGVNTEAFF. The CDR3 DNA sequence: TGCAGCGTTGACCCGACAGGGGTCAACACTGAAGCTTTCTTT.

The chain combines TRBV6-6 with TRBJ1-6; D uncertain. Looked up from germline, CDR1 is MNHNY and CDR2 is SVGAGI (reference sequence). Trimming took 5 bases from V and 8 from J, leaving 16 bases between them. The CDR3 runs 15 residues. This chain's CDR3 is CASSPRRTLDSPLHF. CDR3 nucleotide sequence: TGTGCCAGCAGTCCCCGACGGACCCTTGATTCACCCCTCCACTTT.

V gene TRBV6-4 combines with J gene TRBJ2-7; 8 nucleotides match TRBD1. The CDR3 covers 15 residues. CDR1 is MRHNA, CDR2 SNTAGT, per germline. V dropped 0 bases and J dropped 2; count of bases not matched to a gene: 3. Here the CDR3 reads CASSDSGQVPYEQYV. For the CDR3, the DNA is TGTGCCAGCAGTGACTCGGGACAGGTCCCCTACGAGCAGTACGTC.

This chain uses TRBV4-3 with TRBJ1-2; D may be TRBD1 (6 bases). The CDR3 is 13 residues long. The V gene's germline CDR1 is LGHNA and CDR2 YSLEER. The ends were cut back, 4 bases at V and 8 bases at J, with 14 bases in the middle. This CDR3 is CASSLSSGGGYTF. Here the CDR3 DNA reads TGCGCCAGCAGCCTAAGTTCGGGGGGCGGCTACACCTTC.

This clone was seen more than once but under ten times. V gene TRBV6-1 combines with J gene TRBJ2-5; unclear D gene. Germline V CDR1 and CDR2: MNHNS, SASEGT. Trimming took off 6 bases at V and 2 bases at J, with 10 bases between the two ends. The CDR3 runs to 13 residues. DNA of the CDR3: TGTGCCAGCAGCCCTGGGATGCAAGAGACCCAGTACTTC. As protein: CASSPGMQETQYF.

The gene calls are TRBV4-2 and TRBJ1-2; tentative D call: TRBD1 (5 bases). Trimming pared 4 bases from V and 8 bases from J, leaving 17 bases between. CDR1 and CDR2 (germline): LGHNA, YNFKEQ. The CDR3 spans 14 residues. The CDR3 reads CASSPDRDPGGYTF. In nucleotides, the CDR3 is TGTGCCAGCAGCCCAGACCGGGACCCGGGAGGCTACACCTTC.

This rearrangement joins TRBV6-6 to TRBJ2-5; perhaps TRBD1 as D (7 bases). Trimming left V 5 bases short and J 5 bases short, with 15 bases between. This CDR3 is built from 14 residues. Germline V CDR1 and CDR2: MNHNY, SVGAGI (reference sequence). The CDR3 nucleotides read TGTGCCAGCAGTACTCAGACAGGGAGGGAGACCCAGTACTTC. This sequence encodes CASSTQTGRETQYF.

This clone was seen at least ten times. This chain links TRBV7-2 with TRBJ1-1; 9 bases map to TRBD1. Per germline, CDR1 SGHTA and CDR2 FQGNSA. The trim removed 5 bases at V and 7 bases at J, leaving 2 bases unmatched. The CDR3 totals 12 residues. The CDR3: CASSQTGGEAFF. Here the CDR3 DNA reads TGTGCCAGCAGCCAGACAGGGGGTGAAGCTTTCTTT.

The CDR3, as DNA: TGTGCCAGCAGTGGGGATCGGGGATTGCAGTTCTTC. Protein: CASSGDRGLQFF. V usage is TRBV2 and J usage is TRBJ2-1; tentatively, D is TRBD2 (5 bases). The CDR3 covers 12 residues. Germline V gene sequence: CDR1 SNHLY, CDR2 FYNNEI. V was trimmed by 4 bases and J by 12 bases, leaving 13 bases between them.

This clone was recorded a few times. This rearrangement joins TRBV6-5 to TRBJ2-3, with TRBD1 matching 10 bases. J was trimmed by 1 base and V by 7 bases; bases with no gene match: 5. The length of the CDR3 is 15 residues. The germline CDR1 and CDR2 sequences are MNHEY and SVGAGI. The chain's CDR3 is CASTLTGGRTDTQYF. As DNA, the CDR3 is TGTGCCAGCACCCTGACAGGGGGCCGCACAGATACGCAGTATTTT.

A few counts support this clone. The CDR3 DNA follows: TGTGCCAGCAGCGTATCGTCAGGGTCTGGTGAAAAACTGTTTTTT. Translation gives CASSVSSGSGEKLFF. The gene calls are TRBV9 and TRBJ1-4, with a possible D match to TRBD1 (5 bases). V was shortened by 1 base and J by 7 bases, with 14 bases between the two germline ends. Germline lookup yields CDR1 SGDLS and CDR2 YYNGEE. The CDR3 has 15 amino acids.